This T cell receptor (beta chain) was identified in a study of T cell responses to AZD1222 COVID-19 vaccine (dated by TCRdb to about 2021). At the level of the whole study: A total of about 230 trial participants underwent TCR sequencing, of whom about 210 received two doses of AZD1222 and about 25 received two doses of the MenACWY control vaccine. Enrollment into the trials was organized by age into subgroups of 18-55, 56-69 and 70-plus years, and those subgroups contained roughly 150, 30 and 60 TCR-sequenced participants, respectively.

Of note for this clone: The specificity of this receptor is unknown. No base quality values were provided; no much bigger clone lies one nucleotide off.

Between the V and J ends, shortened by 6 bases and 1 base respectively, the junction contains 12 bases. For CDR1 and CDR2, the germline V gene lists MDHEN and SYDVKM. The CDR3 starts with the cysteine, ends with the phenylalanine, and has 14 residues. Only the CDR3 region is kept as DNA, spanning 42 bases read in frame from base 1. The full study reports these points: The whole spike protein was spanned by vaccine-associated CD4 TCRs, and dominant responses were seen in regions 160-218 and 743-854. Reportedly, close to half of the unique spike-specific TCRs recognized epitopes lying outside the regions that are mutated in the B.1.351 and B.1.1.7 variants. Spike-specific TCR breadth and depth rose significantly after two AZD1222 doses compared with day 0 and with MenACWY recipients. Participants were mostly white British, with more females than males. The authors suggested clonal diversity may have been underestimated. In the small 56-69-year group, the increase in depth fell short of significance, most likely because of low power. Because no samples from the day 14 peak response were available, repertoires could be characterized only after the peak T cell response. Only a handful of AZD1222 recipients were SARS-CoV-2 seropositive at baseline, limiting conclusions about previously exposed vaccinees.

The CDR3 regions of human TCRbeta chains were analyzed by immunosequencing. Per the source publication's procedure: TCRs in the repertoires were compared against a reference library of SARS-CoV-2-specific TCRs that had been generated with the MIRA antigen-specificity platform. Breadth was defined as the fraction of unique TCRs that were SARS-CoV-2-associated. Depth was defined as the fraction of total T cells that were SARS-CoV-2-associated. Using the MIRA data, every spike-specific TCR was mapped to the spike region that the TCR reacted to and assigned to either a CD4 or a CD8 class. Log10-transformed breadth and depth values were compared by one-way ANOVA with Sidak's multiple comparisons tests. Held by TCRdb, this immuneACCESS table contains in-frame sequences only and omits some clones. Under half of the omission traces to an unresolved V gene where checked; the cause of the rest is unknown. The V and J calls and clone size are taken from that table; D and trimming were inferred from the DNA. For this sample there are about 210,000 clones; approximately 94% appear just once. The ten biggest clones cover over 1.5% of the sample.

The time point label here, explained by the study, means: about 28 days (+/-7) after the second vaccine dose. The treatment or condition label corresponds to: meningococcal conjugate vaccine given as trial control. Vaccinee samples were obtained from the UK trials COV001 and COV002, which included a single-blind randomized controlled phase 2/3 trial of AZD1222 (ChAdOx1 nCoV-19) in healthy adults. Trial participant PBMC samples were collected at day 0 and day 28 after the second dose for TCRbeta chain sequencing. The chain joins TRBV28 to TRBJ2-5; the D gene is possibly TRBD1, with 5 bases matching. The source material was peripheral blood, sampled 28 days after the second dose of the MenACWY control vaccine. The clonotype was recovered from an adult who received the MenACWY meningococcal vaccine as a control. The DNA sequence is as follows: TGTGCCAGCAGCCCCCAGGACATCCAAGAGACCCAGTACTTC. The translation is CASSPQDIQETQYF.